Each of the 18 T cell receptor beta chains below was sequenced from the same sample in a study of blood T cell repertoires in COVID-19. Libraries were prepared by immunoSEQ multiplex PCR; TCRdb keeps only in-frame clonotypes and omits some of them. The data contain roughly 250,000 clones, roughly 87% of them singletons. Sequencing was carried out using peripheral blood. The origin of the receptors is a woman in her 30s with acute or convalescent COVID-19.

The gene calls are TRBV14 and TRBJ2-7, with 9 bases lining up with TRBD1. V dropped 4 bases and J dropped 4; count of bases not matched to a gene: 5. Germline CDR1 is SGHDN and CDR2 is FVKESK. CDR3 size: 14 residues. This CDR3 is CASSLTGQGYEQYF. The DNA of the CDR3 is TGTGCCAGCAGCCTTACGGGACAGGGATACGAGCAGTACTTC.

This chain connects TRBV20-1 to TRBJ2-5; perhaps TRBD2 as D (5 bases). V gave up 5 bases and J gave up 2 bases, with 6 bases separating them. Germline values: CDR1 DFQATT, CDR2 SNEGSKA (reference sequence). This CDR3 has 11 residues. The CDR3 here is CSAERQETQYF. CDR3 nucleotide sequence: TGCAGTGCTGAGCGGCAAGAGACCCAGTACTTC.

This clone appeared once. The J gene is TRBJ2-3, the V gene TRBV6-5, with D possibly TRBD2 on 6 matching bases. This CDR3 has 15 amino acids. The ends were cut back, 6 bases at V and 4 bases at J, with 17 bases in the middle. Looked up from germline, CDR1 is MNHEY and CDR2 is SVGAGI. The CDR3 is CASRSEVGGADTQYF. CDR3 bases: TGTGCCAGCAGAAGTGAGGTGGGAGGTGCAGATACGCAGTATTTT.

The chain uses TRBV30 and TRBJ1-2; D perhaps matches TRBD1 (5 bases). CDR1 and CDR2 (germline): GTSNPN, SVGIG (reference sequence). V was shortened by 0 bases and J by 8 bases, with 19 bases between the two germline ends. CDR3 length: 15 amino acids. The CDR3 spells CAWSVLRSGGRGYTF. CDR3 DNA sequence: TGTGCCTGGAGTGTACTTCGATCGGGGGGACGCGGCTACACCTTC.

The chain couples TRBV12-3 or TRBV12-4 to TRBJ1-2; D is uncertain. Trimming removed 7 bases from V and 4 bases from J, with 13 bases in between. This CDR3 spans 13 amino acids. The CDR3 sequence: CASMTPPSYGYTF. CDR3 sequence (DNA): TGTGCCAGCATGACACCCCCTTCCTATGGCTACACCTTC.

The DNA for the CDR3 is TGTGCCAGCAGCTTACTTTCCAGGCAAGTCTCCTACGAGCAGTACTTC. It is translated as CASSLLSRQVSYEQYF. The chain has TRBV5-6 and TRBJ2-7; D gene ambiguous. The CDR3 runs 16 residues. CDR1 SGHDT and CDR2 YYEEEE come from the germline V gene. V was cut by 2 bases and J by 0 bases, with 15 bases left in between.

This rearrangement joins TRBV19 to TRBJ1-1; D may be TRBD1 (5 bases). With 0 bases removed from V and 5 bases from J, the gap between germline ends came to 19 bases. The germline gives CDR1 LNHDA, CDR2 SQIVND (reference sequence). The CDR3 extends over 17 amino acids. The CDR3 region has the DNA TGTGCCAGTAGTATAGATCGTGTCAGCGGGGCGGTGACTGAAGCTTTCTTT. Translated: CASSIDRVSGAVTEAFF.

The chain recombines TRBV19 with TRBJ2-5; 9 nucleotides match TRBD1. With V trimmed by 5 bases and J by 5 bases, 12 bases remained unmatched. Germline CDR1 is LNHDA and CDR2 is SQIVND (reference sequence). The CDR3 has 16 residues. This CDR3 reads CASSDRYRGQVETQYF. CDR3 sequence (DNA): TGTGCCAGTAGTGACCGGTACAGGGGGCAGGTGGAGACCCAGTACTTC.

This chain uses TRBV7-9 with TRBJ2-5, with TRBD2 identical over 16 bases. CDR3 length: 17 residues. V shed 5 bases and J 5 bases; nucleotides not matched to a gene: 8. Germline CDR1 is SEHNR and CDR2 is FQNEAQ (reference sequence). The CDR3 loop is CASSVGTSGRARETQYF. CDR3 in DNA: TGTGCCAGCAGCGTAGGGACTAGCGGGAGGGCCCGGGAGACCCAGTACTTC.

The chain combines TRBV7-9 with TRBJ2-2; D remains ambiguous. The CDR3 loop spans 13 amino acids. V lost 4 bases and J 6 bases, leaving 9 bases between the germline ends. Germline CDR1 SEHNR, CDR2 FQNEAQ (reference sequence). Written as DNA, the CDR3 is TGTGCCAGCAGCTCTAATGAACCCGGGGAGCTGTTTTTT. Translation: CASSSNEPGELFF.

The CDR3 DNA reads TGTGCCACCAGTGACCATGTGGGCGGGCCGATCACAGATACGCAGTATTTT. Translating it yields CATSDHVGGPITDTQYF. The chain is built from TRBV24-1 and TRBJ2-3; TRBD2 is a possible D gene (5 bases). The germline V gene encodes CDR1 KGHDR and CDR2 SFDVKD. The length of the CDR3 is 17 residues. Trimming pared 4 bases from V and 2 bases from J, leaving 18 bases between.

The chain carries TRBV19 and TRBJ1-3; 8 nucleotides match TRBD1. V was pared by 6 bases and J by 3 bases, with 4 bases of the junction left unmatched. Per germline, CDR1 LNHDA and CDR2 SQIVND (reference sequence). The CDR3 is 14 amino acids. The CDR3 protein is CASRGQGLGNTIYF. CDR3 coding DNA: TGTGCCAGTAGAGGACAGGGTCTTGGAAACACCATATATTTT.

The chain combines TRBV11-2 with TRBJ2-1; 7 bases match TRBD2. CDR3 length: 16 residues. Germline V gene lookup returns CDR1 SGHAT and CDR2 FQNNGV. V was clipped by 1 base and J by 5 bases; unmatched bases: 8. The CDR3 spells CASSLAGTTVNNEQFF. The CDR3 bases are TGTGCCAGCAGCTTAGCGGGGACTACCGTCAACAATGAGCAGTTCTTC.

Many counts were recorded for this clone. J is TRBJ2-2 and V is TRBV19, with D possibly being TRBD2 (6 bases). The length of the CDR3 is 15 residues. Between the trimmed V and J ends, which lost 5 bases and 2 bases, there was a span of 12 bases. Germline V gene sequence: CDR1 LNHDA, CDR2 SQIVND (reference sequence). CDR3 sequence reads: CASSGPGANTGELFF. CDR3 bases: TGTGCCAGTAGTGGGCCGGGAGCCAACACCGGGGAGCTGTTTTTT.

This clone has a handful of counts. V usage is TRBV12-3 or TRBV12-4 and J usage is TRBJ2-5; D unresolved. The germline V and J ends were trimmed by 1 base and 5 bases, with 8 bases remaining between them. This CDR3 comprises 13 residues. CDR3 nucleotides: TGTGCCAGCAGTTTAGGGCGGCAGGAGACCCAGTACTTC. Amino acid sequence: CASSLGRQETQYF.

The chain carries TRBV19 and TRBJ1-5; maybe TRBD1 (6 bases). The CDR3 has 15 residues. CDR1 and CDR2 from the germline V gene are LNHDA and SQIVND (reference sequence). V was pared by 7 bases and J by 2 bases, with 15 bases between. This chain's CDR3 is CASTNRVGGNQPQHF. DNA for the CDR3: TGTGCCAGTACTAACAGGGTCGGGGGCAATCAGCCCCAGCATTTT.

The chain uses TRBV9 and TRBJ2-1; 8 positions match TRBD2. This CDR3 has 17 amino acids. Germline V gene lookup returns CDR1 SGDLS and CDR2 YYNGEE. The V segment lost 0 bases and the J segment 6 bases; nucleotides outside the gene matches: 11. Written as DNA, the CDR3 is TGTGCCAGCAGCGTAGGTCTTAGCGGGGTCTACCCCAATGAGCAGTTCTTC. Translated: CASSVGLSGVYPNEQFF.

This chain links TRBV14 with TRBJ1-4, with 10 bases fitting TRBD1. The CDR3 extends over 15 amino acids. CDR1 is SGHDN, CDR2 FVKESK, per germline. The ends lost 1 base at V and 8 bases at J; junction bases unmatched: 4. Here the CDR3 reads CASSQGGQGGEKLFF. CDR3 sequence (DNA): TGTGCCAGCAGCCAAGGAGGACAGGGGGGAGAAAAACTGTTTTTT.